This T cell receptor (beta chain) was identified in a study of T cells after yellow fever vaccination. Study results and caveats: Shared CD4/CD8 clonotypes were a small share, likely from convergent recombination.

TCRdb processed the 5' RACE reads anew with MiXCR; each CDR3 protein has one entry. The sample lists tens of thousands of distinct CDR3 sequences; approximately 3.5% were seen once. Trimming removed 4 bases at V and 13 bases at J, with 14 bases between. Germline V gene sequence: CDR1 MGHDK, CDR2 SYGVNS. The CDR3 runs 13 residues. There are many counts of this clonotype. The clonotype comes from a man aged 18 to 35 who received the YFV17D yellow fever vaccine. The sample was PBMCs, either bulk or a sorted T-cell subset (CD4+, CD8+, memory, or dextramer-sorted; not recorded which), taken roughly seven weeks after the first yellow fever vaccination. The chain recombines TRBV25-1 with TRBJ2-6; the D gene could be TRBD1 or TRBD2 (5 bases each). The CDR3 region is CASSARTGPVLTF. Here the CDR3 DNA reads TGTGCCAGCAGTGCCAGGACGGGGCCGGTCCTGACTTTC.